Following are 12 T cell receptor beta chains from one sample sequenced in a study of blood T cell repertoires in COVID-19 (TCRdb year 2020). The library was prepared using the immunoSEQ multiplex PCR assay. The source is immuneACCESS, and TCRdb retained only in-frame sequences with V and J called. Part of the clones is not carried over; for the studies checked, unresolved V genes explain less than half of this, and the remainder is unexplained. Present in this sample are approximately 200,000 clones, 85% to 90% of which were seen just once. Together, the top ten hold 3% to 4% of the sample. The sequencing sample was made of PBMCs or T cells enriched from blood (not recorded which). The receptors originated from a woman aged 18-29 years in a cohort exposed to, infected with or recovered from COVID-19 (not recorded which).

This clone was detected only once. The V and J genes are TRBV6-6 and TRBJ1-1; tentatively, D is TRBD1 (5 bases). Germline CDR1 reads MNHNY; CDR2 reads SVGAGI (reference sequence). The CDR3 sequence is 14 residues long. V was cut by 6 bases and J by 1 base, with 12 bases left in between. This CDR3 reads CASSPPTENTEAFF. CDR3 bases: TGTGCCAGCAGCCCCCCGACAGAGAACACTGAAGCTTTCTTT.

The V and J genes are TRBV7-6 and TRBJ2-1; 8 positions match TRBD2. The length of the CDR3 is 16 residues. Losses at the gene ends were 1 base for V and 5 bases for J; bases not matched to a gene: 7. The germline CDR1 and CDR2 sequences are SGHVS and FNYEAQ. The CDR3 here is CASSLDPGLGDNEQFF. The CDR3 DNA sequence: TGTGCCAGCAGCTTAGATCCGGGACTAGGGGACAATGAGCAGTTCTTC.

The chain uses TRBV11-2 and TRBJ1-1, with a tentative D call TRBD1 (6 bases). CDR1 and CDR2 (germline): SGHAT, FQNNGV. V lost 5 bases, J lost 5 bases, and 9 bases lay in between. This CDR3 has 12 residues. As DNA, the CDR3 is TGTGCCAGCAGCAATACAGGGACTGAAGCTTTCTTT. Residues: CASSNTGTEAFF.

V is TRBV3-1 (or the pseudogene TRBV3-2) and J is TRBJ2-1, with 8 bases identical to TRBD1. Germline lookup yields CDR1 LGHDT and CDR2 YNNKEL (reference sequence). This CDR3 is built from 16 residues. J was trimmed by 7 bases and V by 0 bases; bases with no gene match: 8. CDR3 in amino acids: CASSQDPGQVGNEQFF. The CDR3, as DNA: TGTGCCAGCAGCCAAGACCCGGGACAGGTCGGGAATGAGCAGTTCTTC.

The chain links TRBV28 to TRBJ2-7; D perhaps matches TRBD2 (5 bases). Per the germline V gene, CDR1 is MDHEN and CDR2 is SYDVKM. V was pared by 5 bases and J by 3 bases, with 20 bases between. CDR3 length: 16 residues. CDR3 sequence: CASSPQDSLGRYEQYF. CDR3 bases: TGTGCCAGCAGTCCCCAGGACTCCCTAGGGCGCTACGAGCAGTACTTC.

This clone came up once. The chain is built from TRBV11-2 and TRBJ1-3, with TRBD1 matching over 8 bases. Unmatched junction bases numbered 3, after V lost 4 bases and J lost 1 base. Germline CDR1 reads SGHAT; CDR2 reads FQNNGV. This CDR3 spans 15 amino acids. CDR3 region: CASSWTGPSGNTIYF. CDR3 sequence (DNA): TGTGCCAGCAGCTGGACAGGGCCTTCTGGAAACACCATATATTTT.

On this clone: A junction end diverges from the germline sequence, so it may reflect a read error. V usage is TRBV5-1 and J usage is TRBJ2-7; 8 bases line up with TRBD1. CDR3 size: 14 residues. Germline CDR1 and CDR2: SGHRS and YFSETQ. CDR3 sequence: CASSLDRVRYEQYF. CDR3 in DNA: TGCGCCAGCAGTTTGGACAGGGTAAGGTACGAGCAGTACTTC.

The rearrangement links TRBV29-1 to TRBJ1-2; D unresolved. CDR1 is SQVTM, CDR2 ANQGSEA, per germline. V was cut by 8 bases and J by 11 bases, with 9 bases left in between. This CDR3 comprises 8 residues. The CDR3: CSSGYYTF. CDR3 nucleotide sequence: TGCAGCTCCGGGTATTACACCTTC.

The chain couples TRBV3-1 (or the pseudogene TRBV3-2) to TRBJ2-3, with D possibly matching TRBD2 (6 bases). CDR3 size: 16 residues. V gave up 4 bases and J gave up 6 bases, with 20 bases separating them. Germline V gene sequence: CDR1 LGHDT, CDR2 YNNKEL (reference sequence). The CDR3 bases are TGTGCCAGCAGCCGGAGCGGGCCCACAACGGGGGATACGCAGTATTTT. As protein: CASSRSGPTTGDTQYF.

The V gene is TRBV25-1, the J gene TRBJ1-2; TRBD1 matches at 10 bases. Germline CDR1 reads MGHDK; CDR2 reads SYGVNS. With 0 bases clipped from V and 7 bases from J, the junction kept 5 bases outside the gene matches. The CDR3 totals 15 residues. CDR3 nucleotides: TGTGCCAGCAGTGAATATGACAGGGGGCTCTCTGGCTACACCTTC. Protein: CASSEYDRGLSGYTF.

This chain links TRBV7-8 with TRBJ1-5; 9 positions match TRBD1. V gave up 4 bases and J gave up 6 bases; unmatched junction bases: 4. The CDR3 has 14 amino acids. Germline V gives CDR1 SGHVS, CDR2 FQNEAQ. CDR3 in amino acids: CASSYRGQGQPQHF. The CDR3 coding sequence is TGTGCCAGCAGCTACAGGGGGCAGGGTCAGCCCCAGCATTTT.

V is TRBV18 and J is TRBJ2-1; D uncertain. In germline, CDR1 is KGHSH, CDR2 LQKENI. The V end was cut by 1 base, the J end by 5 bases, with 6 bases between. The CDR3 covers 13 residues. The CDR3 loop reads CASSPREDNEQFF. The DNA of the CDR3 is TGTGCCAGCTCACCACGCGAGGACAATGAGCAGTTCTTC.